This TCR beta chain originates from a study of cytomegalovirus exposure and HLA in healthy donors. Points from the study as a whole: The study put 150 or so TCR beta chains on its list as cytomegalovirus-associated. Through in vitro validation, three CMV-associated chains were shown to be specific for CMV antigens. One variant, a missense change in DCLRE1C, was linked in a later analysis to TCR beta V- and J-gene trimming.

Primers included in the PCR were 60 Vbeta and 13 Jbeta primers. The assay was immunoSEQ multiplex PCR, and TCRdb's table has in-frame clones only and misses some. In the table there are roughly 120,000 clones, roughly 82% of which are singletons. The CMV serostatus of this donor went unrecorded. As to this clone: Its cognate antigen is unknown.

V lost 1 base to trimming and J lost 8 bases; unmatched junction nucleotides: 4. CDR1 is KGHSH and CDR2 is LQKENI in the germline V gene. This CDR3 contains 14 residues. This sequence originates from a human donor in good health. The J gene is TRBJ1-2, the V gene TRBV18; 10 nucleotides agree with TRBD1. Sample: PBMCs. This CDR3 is CASSPRQGAEGYTF. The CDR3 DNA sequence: TGTGCCAGCTCACCACGACAGGGGGCGGAAGGCTACACCTTC.